This T cell receptor (beta chain) comes out of a study of T cell responses to AZD1222 COVID-19 vaccine. Study details: Pooled samples include second doses given at about 4 or 12 weeks. General study results and limits: Baseline seropositivity characterized only a handful of AZD1222 recipients. Spike-specific TCR breadth and depth were elevated following two AZD1222 doses.

Only in-frame clones appear in the TCRdb table, and some are missing; sequencing was by immunoSEQ multiplex PCR. Seen here are approximately 90,000 clones, 85% to 90% observed once, and the top ten hold about 3.7%. As to this clone: The target antigen is unknown.

Germline V CDR1 and CDR2: MNHEY, SMNVEV (reference sequence). CDR3 length: 14 amino acids. V was shortened by 5 bases and J by 4 bases, with 9 bases between the two germline ends. The chain combines TRBV27 with TRBJ1-6; D uncertain. This TCR derives from an adult in good health. The sequencing used peripheral blood, collected on day 0 of AZD1222 vaccination. CDR3 residues: CASSGTGYNSPLHF. The CDR3 nucleotides are TGTGCCAGCAGTGGTACGGGGTATAATTCACCCCTCCACTTT.